A single sample gave rise to the 29 T cell receptor beta chains below, sequenced in a study of blood T cells in healthy people across ages. The use of a sample-barcoded 5' primer and a J-beta primer mix characterized a second PCR of roughly 7 to 12 cycles. From the 5' RACE reads, TCRdb called clonotypes with MiXCR, one entry per CDR3 protein. The table shows more than 500,000 distinct CDR3 sequences, with about a quarter occurring only once. This sample also belongs to another study, concerning T cells of mothers and their children.

The specimen was blood. Receptor source: a boy aged 2 to 10 in good health.

The CDR3 here is CATSGGYFNEQFF. CDR3 coding DNA: TGTGCCACGAGCGGGGGGTACTTCAATGAGCAGTTCTTC. This rearrangement joins TRBV10-3 to TRBJ2-5, with TRBD2 matching 9 bases. The assigned J gene may be wrong: the sequence end matches TRBJ2-1 better. CDR1 and CDR2 from the germline V gene are ENHRY and SYGVKD. The CDR3 is 13 residues long.

The V and J genes are TRBV12-3 or TRBV12-4 and TRBJ1-4, with 8 bases matching TRBD1. The CDR3 extends over 15 amino acids. The ends lost 4 bases at V and 8 bases at J; junction bases unmatched: 9. This CDR3 is CASSSLTGVSEKLFF. The CDR3 coding sequence is TGTGCCAGCAGTTCCCTGACAGGGGTTAGCGAAAAACTGTTTTTT.

V and J are TRBV20-1 and TRBJ2-5; 9 nucleotides agree with TRBD2. V lost 6 bases and J lost 1; bases outside the gene matches: 6. The CDR3 length is 14 residues. From germline, CDR1 is DFQATT and CDR2 SNEGSKA (reference sequence). The CDR3 bases are TGCAGTGCCCAATTAGCGGGAGCCCAAGAGACCCAGTACTTC. Translation gives CSAQLAGAQETQYF.

V gene TRBV6-5 combines with J gene TRBJ2-2; D possibly matches TRBD1 or TRBD2 (5 bases each). The ends were cut back, 6 bases at V and 6 bases at J, with 14 bases in the middle. Germline V gene data show CDR1 as MNHEY and CDR2 as SVGAGI. This CDR3 is built from 14 residues. For the CDR3, the DNA is TGTGCCAGCAGCCTCCACCGGGACGCCGGGGAGCTGTTTTTT. This translates into CASSLHRDAGELFF.

The table lists this clonotype with a few counts. The CDR3 protein is CSATRDSDEQFF. The CDR3, as DNA: TGCAGTGCTACCCGGGACTCCGATGAGCAGTTCTTC. The V gene is TRBV20-1, the J gene TRBJ2-1, with TRBD2 as a possible D gene (6 bases). The germline CDR1 and CDR2 sequences are DFQATT and SNEGSKA (reference sequence). This CDR3 spans 12 amino acids. Between the trimmed V and J ends, which lost 4 bases and 8 bases, there was a span of 12 bases.

The chain uses TRBV3-1 and TRBJ2-1, with TRBD2 identical over 8 bases. CDR3 length: 15 amino acids. J was trimmed by 12 bases and V by 1 base; bases with no gene match: 11. Germline V CDR1 and CDR2: LGHDT, YNNKEL (reference sequence). The CDR3 protein is CASSQAWGLGSAQFF. In DNA form, the CDR3 reads TGTGCCAGCAGCCAAGCCTGGGGACTAGGAAGTGCGCAGTTCTTC.

The chain has TRBV6-5 and TRBJ2-2; D perhaps matches TRBD2 (6 bases). The CDR3 length is 16 residues. Germline values: CDR1 MNHEY, CDR2 SVGAGI. Trimming pared 4 bases from V and 4 bases from J, leaving 16 bases between. In nucleotides, the CDR3 is TGTGCCAGCAGTTTGGGACTCGCACAGCTCACCGGGGAGCTGTTTTTT. This sequence encodes CASSLGLAQLTGELFF.

This clonotype was recorded a few times. The CDR3 coding sequence is TGTGCCAGCAGCTTACAGAGCGGGAGGGCTACAGATACGCAGTATTTT. This encodes CASSLQSGRATDTQYF. This chain connects TRBV7-2 to TRBJ2-3, with 10 nucleotides matching TRBD2. The CDR3 spans 16 residues. Germline CDR1 SGHTA, CDR2 FQGNSA. Germline trimming cut 2 bases from V and 3 bases from J; bases unmatched to any gene: 5. The variable domain in full, with the rest retrieved from reference TRBV7-2 and TRBJ2-3, is GAGVSQSPSNKVTEKGKDVELRCDPISGHTALYWYRQSLGQGLEFLIYFQGNSAPDKSGLPSDRFSAERTGGSVSTLTIQRTQQEDSAVYLCASSLQSGRATDTQYFGPGTRLTVL.

This clonotype has a handful of counts. The rearrangement uses TRBV7-9 and TRBJ2-1, with D possibly matching TRBD2 (7 bases). Trimming pared 3 bases from V and 4 bases from J, leaving 10 bases between. The germline V gene has CDR1 SEHNR and CDR2 FQNEAQ (reference sequence). The CDR3 has 14 amino acids. CDR3: CASSFRGAYNEQFF. CDR3 bases: TGTGCCAGCAGCTTTCGGGGGGCTTACAATGAGCAGTTCTTC.

There are a few counts of this clonotype. The chain joins TRBV29-1 to TRBJ2-7; 13 bases are shared with TRBD2. CDR1 is SQVTM, CDR2 ANQGSEA, per germline. The CDR3 is made up of 15 amino acids. The V gene end was trimmed by 6 bases and the J gene end by 1 base; junction bases not matched to a gene: 6. CDR3 loop: CSVRPGLAGSYEQYF. The DNA for the CDR3 is TGCAGCGTGCGTCCGGGACTAGCGGGGTCCTACGAGCAGTACTTC.

There are a few counts of this clonotype. The chain joins TRBV3-1 to TRBJ2-2; D unresolved. Trimming shortened V by 3 bases and J by 7 bases, and 3 bases separated the two germline ends. Germline V CDR1 and CDR2: LGHDT, YNNKEL (reference sequence). The length of the CDR3 is 11 residues. Here the CDR3 reads CASSHIGELFF. CDR3 coding DNA: TGTGCCAGCAGCCATATCGGGGAGCTGTTTTTT.

This chain connects TRBV6-5 to TRBJ2-7; D is possibly TRBD1 (6 bases). The V end lost 0 bases, the J end lost 3 bases, and 9 bases lay between the germline ends. The germline V gene encodes CDR1 MNHEY and CDR2 SVGAGI. The CDR3 is 14 residues long. CDR3 nucleotide sequence: TGTGCCAGCAGTTACTCGGGACATATCTACGAGCAGTACTTC. Translated, it gives CASSYSGHIYEQYF.

The chain combines TRBV4-1 with TRBJ2-2; D unclear. Germline V lookup: CDR1 MGHRA, CDR2 YSYEKL. V was clipped by 0 bases and J by 4 bases, with 15 bases between them. This CDR3 spans 17 amino acids. This CDR3 reads CASSQELSTTSTGELFF. The CDR3 DNA is TGCGCCAGCAGCCAAGAACTTTCGACCACGAGCACCGGGGAGCTGTTTTTT.

The chain recombines TRBV7-8 with TRBJ2-3; 9 bases are a match to TRBD1. The ends lost 3 bases at V and 7 bases at J; junction bases unmatched: 14. The CDR3 has 17 residues. Germline loops: CDR1 SGHVS, CDR2 FQNEAQ. This chain's CDR3 is CASSFSLGQGSENTQYF. CDR3 nucleotide sequence: TGTGCCAGCAGCTTTAGTCTTGGACAGGGGAGCGAGAATACGCAGTATTTT.

Notes on this clonotype: The junction and the germline gene differ at one end; a read error may be behind it. This chain links TRBV6-6 with TRBJ2-7, with TRBD1 as a possible D gene (5 bases). The CDR3 contains 13 residues. Germline-derived CDR1 and CDR2 are MNHNY and SVGAGI (reference sequence). The CDR3 DNA reads as TGTGCCAGCAGTTTAGGGGTCAACTACGTGCAGTACTTC. Its translation: CASSLGVNYVQYF.

The rearrangement uses TRBV12-3 or TRBV12-4 and TRBJ1-2, with D hard to call. The CDR3 spans 15 residues. V was shortened by 2 bases and J by 10 bases, with 20 bases between the two germline ends. CDR3 in DNA: TGTGCCAGCAGTTTAAGGCGGACCGAGAGAATGGACTACACCTTC. Its protein is CASSLRRTERMDYTF.

V is TRBV9 and J is TRBJ2-5; 7 bases agree with TRBD2. Gene TRBJ2-1 matches the end of the DNA better, so the J call may be wrong. Germline assignment: CDR1 SGDLS and CDR2 YYNGEE. The CDR3 spans 15 residues. The CDR3 DNA sequence: TGTGCCAGCAGCGTAAGTCTCGGGGGGTTAGATGAGCAGTTCTTC. Translation gives CASSVSLGGLDEQFF.

This clonotype came up a few times. The chain has TRBV3-1 and TRBJ2-7; tentatively, D is TRBD1 (5 bases). Looked up from germline, CDR1 is LGHDT and CDR2 is YNNKEL (reference sequence). Between the trimmed V and J ends, which lost 4 bases and 2 bases, there was a span of 12 bases. The CDR3 contains 14 residues. This CDR3 is CASSPPDRTYEQYF. Here the CDR3 DNA reads TGTGCCAGCAGCCCTCCCGACAGAACCTACGAGCAGTACTTC.

The CDR3 nucleotides read TGTGCCAGCAGCCAACCCCCAGACGAGGGGCAGTTCTTC. Protein sequence: CASSQPPDEGQFF. The J gene is TRBJ2-1, the V gene TRBV4-2, with a possible D match to TRBD2 (5 bases). The germline gives CDR1 LGHNA, CDR2 YNFKEQ. CDR3 size: 13 residues. Between the trimmed V and J ends, which lost 2 bases and 12 bases, there was a span of 14 bases.

The gene calls are TRBV6-5 and TRBJ1-2, with D unclear. Trimming took 2 bases from V and 6 from J, leaving 10 bases between them. The germline CDR1 and CDR2 sequences are MNHEY and SVGAGI. This CDR3 region has 13 residues. CDR3 in amino acids: CASSYGVRNGYTF. The CDR3 region has the DNA TGTGCCAGCAGTTACGGGGTACGGAATGGCTACACCTTC.

The rearrangement links TRBV14 to TRBJ1-2; D gene unclear. Trimming pared 0 bases from V and 4 bases from J, leaving 6 bases between. The CDR3 consists of 13 residues. Germline loops: CDR1 SGHDN, CDR2 FVKESK. The CDR3 is CASSQEQVYGYTF. CDR3 sequence (DNA): TGTGCCAGCAGCCAAGAGCAGGTCTATGGCTACACCTTC. The full variable domain, completed using reference TRBV14 and TRBJ1-2, is EAGVTQFPSHSVIEKGQTVTLRCDPISGHDNLYWYRRVMGKEIKFLLHFVKESKQDESGMPNNRFLAERTGGTYSTLKVQPAELEDSGVYFCASSQEQVYGYTFGSGTRLTVV.

The chain links TRBV12-3 or TRBV12-4 to TRBJ2-2; D remains unclear. Trimming shortened V by 2 bases and J by 5 bases, and 9 bases separated the two germline ends. The CDR3 contains 14 residues. For the CDR3, the DNA is TGTGCCAGCAGTTTACGCCCAGATACCGGGGAGCTGTTTTTT. Translating gives CASSLRPDTGELFF.

This clonotype showed up just a few times. The V call is TRBV14, the J call TRBJ2-1, with D unclear. The CDR3 runs to 15 residues. The V end was cut by 0 bases, the J end by 3 bases, with 9 bases between. From germline, CDR1 is SGHDN and CDR2 FVKESK. The CDR3 loop is CASSQDSRLYNEQFF. DNA of the CDR3: TGTGCCAGCAGCCAAGATTCTAGGCTCTACAATGAGCAGTTCTTC.

V gene TRBV12-5 combines with J gene TRBJ1-4; 7 bases are shared with TRBD1. This CDR3 region has 16 residues. V was clipped by 6 bases and J by 0 bases; unmatched bases: 7. Germline CDR1 reads LGHNT; CDR2 reads FRNRAP. The DNA for the CDR3 is TGTGCTAGTGGGGTGAATACAGGGGCAACTAATGAAAAACTGTTTTTT. It is translated as CASGVNTGATNEKLFF.

This sequence joins TRBV12-3 or TRBV12-4 and TRBJ2-2, with a tentative D call TRBD2 (7 bases). The V end lost 3 bases, the J end lost 1 base, and 12 bases lay between the germline ends. This CDR3 has 16 amino acids. In DNA form, the CDR3 reads TGTGCCAGCAGTTTGAGGGGGGGCCTGAACACCGGGGAGCTGTTTTTT. It specifies CASSLRGGLNTGELFF.

In this sample, this clonotype turned up a few times. The chain employs TRBV28 and TRBJ2-2; D possibly matches TRBD1 or TRBD2 (6 bases each). The CDR3 contains 15 residues. Germline V CDR1 and CDR2: MDHEN, SYDVKM. Trimming left V 5 bases short and J 5 bases short, with 15 bases between. CDR3 coding DNA: TGTGCCAGCAGTCGGAGGGGGAGCCGTACCGGGGAGCTGTTTTTT. This translates into CASSRRGSRTGELFF.

This clonotype was observed a few times. The J gene is TRBJ2-5, the V gene TRBV5-5; tentative D call: TRBD1 (5 bases). Germline CDR1 SGHKS, CDR2 YYEKEE (reference sequence). CDR3 size: 16 residues. Trimming stripped 0 bases from V and 5 bases from J, with 17 bases between. CDR3 region: CASSLGQLDFYETQYF. CDR3 in DNA: TGTGCCAGCAGCTTGGGACAGTTAGACTTTTACGAGACCCAGTACTTC.

This clonotype was detected only a few times. This rearrangement joins TRBV5-5 to TRBJ2-7; a weak D match, TRBD1 (5 bases). Looked up from germline, CDR1 is SGHKS and CDR2 is YYEKEE (reference sequence). This CDR3 comprises 14 residues. Trimming took 4 bases from V and 3 from J, leaving 14 bases between them. The CDR3 DNA follows: TGTGCCAGCAGCCCGATGGGGCAGTTCTACGAGCAGTACTTC. It yields the protein CASSPMGQFYEQYF. The variable domain in full, completed from reference TRBV5-5 and TRBJ2-7, reads DAGVTQSPTHLIKTRGQQVTLRCSPISGHKSVSWYQQVLGQGPQFIFQYYEKEERGRGNFPDRFSARQFPNYSSELNVNALLLGDSALYLCASSPMGQFYEQYFGPGTRLTVT.

In this sample, this clonotype turned up a few times. The chain combines TRBV20-1 with TRBJ1-2, with 9 bases lining up with TRBD1. The V gene's germline CDR1 is DFQATT and CDR2 SNEGSKA (reference sequence). The trim removed 1 base at V and 4 bases at J, leaving 7 bases unmatched. The CDR3 is made up of 15 amino acids. The CDR3 protein is CSARGTGDHLYGYTF. In DNA form, the CDR3 reads TGCAGTGCTAGAGGGACAGGGGATCATCTCTATGGCTACACCTTC.